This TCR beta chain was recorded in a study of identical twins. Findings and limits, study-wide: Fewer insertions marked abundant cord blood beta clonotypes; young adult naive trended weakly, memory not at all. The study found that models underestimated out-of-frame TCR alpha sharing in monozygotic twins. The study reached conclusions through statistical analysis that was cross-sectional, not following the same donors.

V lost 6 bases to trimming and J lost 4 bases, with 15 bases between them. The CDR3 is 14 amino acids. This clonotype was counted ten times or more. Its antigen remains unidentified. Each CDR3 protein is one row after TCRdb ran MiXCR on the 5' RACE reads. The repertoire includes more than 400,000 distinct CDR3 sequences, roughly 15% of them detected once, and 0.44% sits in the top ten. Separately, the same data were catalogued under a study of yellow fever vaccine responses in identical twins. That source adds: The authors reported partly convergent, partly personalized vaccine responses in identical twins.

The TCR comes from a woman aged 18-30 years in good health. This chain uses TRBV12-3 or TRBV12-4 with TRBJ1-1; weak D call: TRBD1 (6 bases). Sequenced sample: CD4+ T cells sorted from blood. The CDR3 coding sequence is TGTGCCAGCAGCCGAGGGGGGATAGTCACTGAAGCTTTCTTT. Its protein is CASSRGGIVTEAFF.